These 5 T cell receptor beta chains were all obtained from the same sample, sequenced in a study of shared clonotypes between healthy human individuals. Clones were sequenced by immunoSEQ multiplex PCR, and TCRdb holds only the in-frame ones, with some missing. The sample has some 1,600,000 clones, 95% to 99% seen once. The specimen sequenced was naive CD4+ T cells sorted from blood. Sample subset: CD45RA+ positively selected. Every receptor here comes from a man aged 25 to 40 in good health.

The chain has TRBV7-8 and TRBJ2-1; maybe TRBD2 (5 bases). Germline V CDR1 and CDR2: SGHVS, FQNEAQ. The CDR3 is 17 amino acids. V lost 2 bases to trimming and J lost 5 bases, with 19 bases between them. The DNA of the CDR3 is TGTGCCAGCAGCTTAAAATTCGGACTCCTGAGTGACAATGAGCAGTTCTTC. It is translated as CASSLKFGLLSDNEQFF.

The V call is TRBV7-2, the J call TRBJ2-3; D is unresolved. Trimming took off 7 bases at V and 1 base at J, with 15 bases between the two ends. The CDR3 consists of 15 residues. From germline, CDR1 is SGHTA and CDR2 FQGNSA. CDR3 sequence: CASTRLEAGTDTQYF. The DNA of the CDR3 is TGTGCCAGCACCCGCTTAGAGGCGGGCACAGATACGCAGTATTTT.

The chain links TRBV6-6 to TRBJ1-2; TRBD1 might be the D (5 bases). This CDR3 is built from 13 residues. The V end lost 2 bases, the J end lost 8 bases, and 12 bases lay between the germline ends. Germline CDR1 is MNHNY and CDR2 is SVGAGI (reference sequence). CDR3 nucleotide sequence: TGTGCCAGCAGTTACGCAAAGGGACCGGGCTACACCTTC. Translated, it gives CASSYAKGPGYTF.

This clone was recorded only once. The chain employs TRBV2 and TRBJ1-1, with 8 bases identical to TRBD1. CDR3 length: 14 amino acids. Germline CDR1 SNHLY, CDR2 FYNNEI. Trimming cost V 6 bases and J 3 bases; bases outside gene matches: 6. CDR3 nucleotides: TGTGCCAGCAGGAACGACAGGGGTTACACTGAAGCTTTCTTT. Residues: CASRNDRGYTEAFF.

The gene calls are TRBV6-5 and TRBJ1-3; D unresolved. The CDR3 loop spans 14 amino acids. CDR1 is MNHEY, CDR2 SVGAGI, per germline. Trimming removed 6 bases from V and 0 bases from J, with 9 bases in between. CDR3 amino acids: CASRNDFSGNTIYF. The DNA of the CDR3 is TGTGCCAGCAGGAATGACTTCTCTGGAAACACCATATATTTT.